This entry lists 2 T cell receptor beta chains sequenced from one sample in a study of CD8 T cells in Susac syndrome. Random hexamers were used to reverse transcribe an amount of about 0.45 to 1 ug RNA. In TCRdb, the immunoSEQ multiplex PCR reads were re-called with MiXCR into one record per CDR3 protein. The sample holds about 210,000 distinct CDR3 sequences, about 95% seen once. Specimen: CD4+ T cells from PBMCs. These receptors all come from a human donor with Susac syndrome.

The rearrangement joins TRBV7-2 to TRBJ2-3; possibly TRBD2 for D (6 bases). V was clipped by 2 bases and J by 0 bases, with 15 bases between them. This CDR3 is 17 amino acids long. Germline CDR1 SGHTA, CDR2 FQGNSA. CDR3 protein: CASSLRRGPFSTDTQYF. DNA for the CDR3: TGTGCCAGCAGCTTACGGCGGGGCCCCTTTAGCACAGATACGCAGTATTTT.

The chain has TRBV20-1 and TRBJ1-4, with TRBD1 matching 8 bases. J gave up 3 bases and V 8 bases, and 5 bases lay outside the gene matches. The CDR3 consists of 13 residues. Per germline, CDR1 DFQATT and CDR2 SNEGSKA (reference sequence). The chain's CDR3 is CSSTGGSNEKLFF. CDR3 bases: TGCAGTTCCACAGGGGGTTCTAATGAAAAACTGTTTTTT.